Listed below are T cell receptor beta chains from one sample, sequenced in a study of siplizumab effects on memory and regulatory T cells. Clones were sequenced by immunoSEQ multiplex PCR, and TCRdb holds only the in-frame ones, with some missing. The sample consists of tens of thousands of clones, more than 95% of them appearing once. Sequenced material: naive CD4+ T cells sorted from blood. These receptors all stem from a human donor in good health. The CDR3 runs from the conserved cysteine through the conserved F or W. A D gene is named only where the DNA matches it firmly. Size tells how often a clone was seen (once, few, many) or the class of an expanded clone, and some rows leave it out.

J gene	D gene	clone size	V gene	CDR3 protein	CDR3 DNA
TRBJ1-1	NA	NA	TRBV18	CASSPRQPGVNTEAFF	TGTGCCAGCTCACCACGGCAGCCCGGGGTTAACACTGAAGCTTTCTTT
TRBJ1-1	NA	NA	TRBV4-2	CASSLTRDTTREAFF	TGTGCCAGCAGCCTGACCCGGGACACGACTCGAGAAGCTTTCTTT
TRBJ2-7	NA	NA	TRBV2	CASVLVGLYEQYF	TGTGCCAGCGTACTAGTAGGTCTCTACGAGCAGTACTTC
TRBJ1-1	NA	NA	TRBV5-8	CASSFDRLFMNTEAFF	TGTGCCAGCAGCTTCGACAGGCTTTTCATGAACACTGAAGCTTTCTTT
TRBJ1-6	NA	NA	TRBV7-9	CASSLIGSIYNSPLHF	TGTGCCAGCAGCTTAATCGGGTCGATCTATAATTCACCCCTCCACTTT
TRBJ1-5	TRBD1	NA	TRBV6-1	CASSAPDRGGNQPQHF	TGTGCCAGCAGTGCCCCCGACAGGGGCGGCAATCAGCCCCAGCATTTT
TRBJ2-5	NA	NA	TRBV9	CASSPLGETQYF	TGTGCCAGCAGCCCACTGGGCGAGACCCAGTACTTC
TRBJ2-2	TRBD2	NA	TRBV2	CASSISGATGGTGELFF	TGTGCCAGCAGTATTAGCGGGGCGACGGGGGGCACCGGGGAGCTGTTTTTT
TRBJ2-7	NA	NA	TRBV6-1	CASSDPYTSGSYEQYF	TGTGCCAGCAGTGATCCTTACACCTCAGGGTCCTACGAGCAGTACTTC
TRBJ2-1	TRBD2	NA	TRBV27	CASSSLAGGPISYNEQFF	TGTGCCAGCAGTTCACTAGCGGGGGGGCCAATATCCTACAATGAGCAGTTCTTC
TRBJ1-2	NA	NA	TRBV9	CASSSTNYGYTF	TGTGCCAGCAGCAGCACTAACTATGGCTACACCTTC
TRBJ2-5	NA	NA	TRBV4-3	CASSQGVPGASKTQYF	TGCGCCAGCAGCCAAGGGGTCCCGGGGGCCTCCAAGACCCAGTACTTC
TRBJ2-3	TRBD1	NA	TRBV2	CASSGRDRETDTQYF	TGTGCCAGCAGCGGCCGGGACAGGGAAACAGATACGCAGTATTTT
TRBJ1-6	NA	NA	TRBV11-2	CASSLQGFSYNSPLHF	TGTGCCAGCAGCTTACAGGGATTCTCCTATAATTCACCCCTCCACTTT
TRBJ1-2	NA	NA	TRBV30	CAWSWGGSNYGYTF	TGTGCCTGGAGTTGGGGGGGTTCTAACTATGGCTACACCTTC
TRBJ1-4	NA	NA	TRBV12-5	CASGLPPGDEKLFF	TGTGCTAGTGGTTTGCCCCCGGGAGATGAAAAACTGTTTTTT
TRBJ2-7	NA	NA	TRBV9	CASSSTADSSYEQYF	TGTGCCAGCAGCTCTACCGCGGACAGCAGCTACGAGCAGTACTTC
TRBJ2-5	TRBD2	NA	TRBV7-2	CASSLSSGGNQETQYF	TGTGCCAGCAGCTTATCTAGCGGGGGTAACCAAGAGACCCAGTACTTC
TRBJ2-3	NA	NA	TRBV27	CASSSHGVDTQYF	TGTGCCAGCAGTTCCCACGGGGTAGATACGCAGTATTTT
TRBJ2-3	NA	NA	TRBV2	CASSPRTVFTDTQYF	TGTGCCAGCAGCCCTAGGACGGTCTTCACAGATACGCAGTATTTT
TRBJ1-1	NA	few	TRBV5-1	CASRGRGVWAEAFF	TGCGCCAGCAGGGGGAGAGGGGTTTGGGCTGAAGCTTTCTTT
TRBJ1-5	NA	few	TRBV6-5	CASSYSAGLKGQPQHF	TGTGCCAGCAGTTACTCTGCGGGGCTAAAGGGACAGCCCCAGCATTTT
TRBJ1-1	NA	once	TRBV7-9	CASSLVPVNTEAFF	TGTGCCAGCAGCTTGGTCCCGGTGAACACTGAAGCTTTCTTT
TRBJ1-6	NA	NA	TRBV5-4	CASSPGSSGIGSPLHF	TGTGCCAGCAGCCCGGGGAGTTCGGGTATTGGTTCACCCCTCCACTTT
TRBJ1-6	NA	NA	TRBV5-6	CASNQADNSPLHF	TGTGCCAGCAATCAGGCGGATAATTCACCCCTCCACTTT
TRBJ1-6	TRBD1	NA	TRBV5-5	CASSFSSGQGISPLHF	TGTGCCAGCAGTTTTTCCTCGGGACAGGGGATCTCACCCCTCCACTTT
TRBJ1-6	TRBD1	few	TRBV10-3	CAISEGQGYRF	TGTGCCATCAGCGAGGGACAGGGGTATCGCTTT
TRBJ2-5	NA	NA	TRBV5-6	CASSLEWGNQETQYF	TGTGCCAGCAGCTTGGAGTGGGGGAACCAAGAGACCCAGTACTTC
TRBJ2-3	NA	once	TRBV9	CASSVAGGSTDTQYF	TGTGCCAGCAGCGTAGCGGGGGGCTCCACAGATACGCAGTATTTT
TRBJ2-7	NA	NA	TRBV6-1	CASTDLGETYEQYF	TGTGCCAGCACTGATCTAGGGGAAACCTACGAGCAGTACTTC
TRBJ1-3	NA	NA	TRBV30	CAWSGGGAPGNTIYF	TGTGCCTGGAGTGGTGGTGGGGCACCTGGAAACACCATATATTTT
TRBJ2-5	NA	NA	TRBV30	CAWSVWQGEKETQYF	TGTGCCTGGAGTGTTTGGCAGGGCGAAAAAGAGACCCAGTACTTC
TRBJ2-5	TRBD1	NA	TRBV14	CASSYPGQRPETQYF	TGTGCCAGCAGCTATCCGGGACAGAGACCGGAGACCCAGTACTTC
TRBJ1-5	NA	NA	TRBV29-1	CSVRGSNQPQHF	TGCAGCGTCCGGGGGAGCAATCAGCCCCAGCATTTT
TRBJ1-6	NA	NA	TRBV19	CASSTLKGSYNSPLHF	TGTGCCAGTAGTACCTTGAAGGGGTCCTATAATTCACCCCTCCACTTT
TRBJ2-5	NA	NA	TRBV5-1	CASHSLGKETQYF	TGCGCCAGCCATTCTCTAGGGAAAGAGACCCAGTACTTC
TRBJ1-1	NA	NA	TRBV19	CASSRADMVNTEAFF	TGTGCCAGTAGTAGGGCGGATATGGTGAACACTGAAGCTTTCTTT
TRBJ1-5	NA	few	TRBV29-1	CSVAAGSGNQPQHF	TGCAGCGTTGCGGCAGGAAGCGGCAATCAGCCCCAGCATTTT
TRBJ1-4	NA	NA	TRBV18	CASSPRRGQSEKLFF	TGTGCCAGCTCACCCCGGAGGGGACAATCGGAAAAACTGTTTTTT
TRBJ1-1	NA	NA	TRBV6-1	CASSDPGHTEAFF	TGTGCCAGCAGTGATCCGGGGCACACTGAAGCTTTCTTT
TRBJ2-3	NA	NA	TRBV7-3	CASSRTGVRDTQYF	TGTGCCAGCAGCCGTACCGGGGTTCGCGATACGCAGTATTTT
TRBJ2-5	TRBD2	NA	TRBV5-1	CASSFGLAGGLLETQYF	TGCGCCAGCAGCTTCGGACTAGCGGGGGGACTTTTAGAGACCCAGTACTTC
TRBJ2-1	NA	NA	TRBV7-3	CASSLAWTVNNEQFF	TGTGCCAGCAGCTTAGCGTGGACGGTGAACAATGAGCAGTTCTTC
TRBJ1-3	NA	NA	TRBV6-1	CASRGLGNTIYF	TGTGCCAGCAGGGGACTGGGAAACACCATATATTTT
TRBJ1-5	NA	once	TRBV19	CASSHSNSNQPQHF	TGTGCCAGTAGTCACAGCAATAGCAATCAGCCCCAGCATTTT
TRBJ2-2	NA	NA	TRBV7-3	CASSFLTGELFF	TGTGCCAGCAGCTTTCTCACCGGGGAGCTGTTTTTT
TRBJ2-5	NA	NA	TRBV9	CASSITEETQYF	TGTGCCAGCAGTATTACCGAGGAGACCCAGTACTTC
TRBJ2-6	NA	NA	TRBV7-9	CASSSSPGLATSGANVLTF	TGTGCCAGTAGCTCCTCTCCCGGCCTAGCGACATCCGGGGCCAACGTCCTGACTTTC
TRBJ2-3	NA	NA	TRBV9	CASSQTGVGDTQYF	TGTGCCAGCAGCCAGACGGGGGTGGGAGATACGCAGTATTTT
TRBJ2-3	TRBD2	NA	TRBV5-4	CASSSGTSGGISTDTQYF	TGTGCCAGCAGCTCCGGGACTAGCGGGGGGATTAGCACAGATACGCAGTATTTT
TRBJ1-5	NA	NA	TRBV21-1	CASSNGGLGGWAQPQHF	TGTGCCAGCAGCAATGGGGGACTGGGGGGCTGGGCTCAGCCCCAGCATTTT